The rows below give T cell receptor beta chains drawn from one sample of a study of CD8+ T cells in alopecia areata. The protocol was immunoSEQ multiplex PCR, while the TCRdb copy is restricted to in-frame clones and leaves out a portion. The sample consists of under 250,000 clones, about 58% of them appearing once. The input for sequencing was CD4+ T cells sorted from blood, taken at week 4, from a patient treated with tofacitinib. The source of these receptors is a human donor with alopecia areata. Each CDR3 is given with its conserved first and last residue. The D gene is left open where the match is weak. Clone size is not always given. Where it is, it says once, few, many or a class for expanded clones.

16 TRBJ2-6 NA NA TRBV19 TGTGCCAGTAGTATAGATGTCAGGGCTGGGGCCAACGTCCTGACTTTC CASSIDVRAGANVLTF
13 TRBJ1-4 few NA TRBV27 TGTGCCAGCAGTTACCGGTCTAATGAAAAACTGTTTTTT CASSYRSNEKLFF
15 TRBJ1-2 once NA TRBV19 TGTGCCAGTAGTATTTTTCCAGGAGGGGGCTATGGCTACACCTTC CASSIFPGGGYGYTF
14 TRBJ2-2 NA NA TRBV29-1 TGCAGCGTTGACAGGGGTACGAACACCGGGGAGCTGTTTTTT CSVDRGTNTGELFF
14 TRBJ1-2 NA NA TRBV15 TGTGCCACCAGTGACCCAGGGGCCAACTATGGCTACACCTTC CATSDPGANYGYTF
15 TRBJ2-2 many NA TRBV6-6 TGTGCCAGCAATACGGACAGCGCGAACACCGGGGAGCTGTTTTTT CASNTDSANTGELFF
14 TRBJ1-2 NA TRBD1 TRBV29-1 TGCAGCGTTGGAGGGGACAGGGGAATCTATGGCTACACCTTC CSVGGDRGIYGYTF
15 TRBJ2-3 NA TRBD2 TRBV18 TGTGCCAGCTCACCAGGGGGAGGGGCCACAGATACGCAGTATTTT CASSPGGGATDTQYF
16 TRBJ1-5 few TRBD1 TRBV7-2 TGTGCCAGCAGCTTGACCGGGACAGCTAGCAATCAGCCCCAGCATTTT CASSLTGTASNQPQHF
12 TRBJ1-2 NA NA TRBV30 TGTGCCTGGAACAGGGTGACTTATGGCTACACCTTC CAWNRVTYGYTF
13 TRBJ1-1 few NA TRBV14 TGTGCCAGCAGGGACAGCTTGAACACTGAAGCTTTCTTT CASRDSLNTEAFF
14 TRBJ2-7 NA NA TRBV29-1 TGCAGCGTTGCTCTAATGCAGGAAAGGGACGAGCAGTACTTC CSVALMQERDEQYF
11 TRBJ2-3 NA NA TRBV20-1 TGCAGTGCTAGTTCCGGGGATACGCAGTATTTT CSASSGDTQYF
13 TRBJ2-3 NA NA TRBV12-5 TGTGCTAGTGGTTTATTGGGGCCAGATACGCAGTATTTT CASGLLGPDTQYF
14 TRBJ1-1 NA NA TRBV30 TGTGCCTGGACTATCACCGGGTCAGGGAAGGGAGCTTTCTTT CAWTITGSGKGAFF
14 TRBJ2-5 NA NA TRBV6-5 TGTGCCAGCAGTTACGGGACTCTACAAGAGACCCAGTACTTC CASSYGTLQETQYF
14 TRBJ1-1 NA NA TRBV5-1 TGCGCCAGCAGCTTGGGAGGGTCTACGACTGAAGCTTTCTTT CASSLGGSTTEAFF
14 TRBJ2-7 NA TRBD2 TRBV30 TGTGCCTGGACCAAAGCGGGGGAAGGAAACGAGCAGTACTTC CAWTKAGEGNEQYF
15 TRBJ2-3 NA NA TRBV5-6 TGTGCCAGCAGCCCGGGACGGCGACTTACAGATACGCAGTATTTT CASSPGRRLTDTQYF
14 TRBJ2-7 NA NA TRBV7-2 TGTGCCAGCAGCTTAACCCCTTACGACTACGAGCAGTACTTC CASSLTPYDYEQYF
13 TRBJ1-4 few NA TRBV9 TGTGCCAGCAGCGTCTCATCTAATGAAAAACTGTTTTTT CASSVSSNEKLFF
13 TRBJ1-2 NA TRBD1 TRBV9 TGTGCCAGCAGCGTAGACACAGGGGATGGCTACACCTTC CASSVDTGDGYTF
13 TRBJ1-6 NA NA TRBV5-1 TGCGCCAGCAGCTTGGACCCGCTAGCACCCCTCCACTTT CASSLDPLAPLHF
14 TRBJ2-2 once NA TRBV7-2 TGTGCCAGCAGCTTAGCGGCTAAGACCGGGGAGCTGTTTTTT CASSLAAKTGELFF
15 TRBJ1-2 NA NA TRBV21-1 TGTGCCAGCAGCAATGAGGATAATCGTAACTATGGCTACACCTTC CASSNEDNRNYGYTF
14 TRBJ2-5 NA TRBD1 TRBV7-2 TGTGCCAGCAGCTTAGGGACAGGACAAGAGACCCAGTACTTC CASSLGTGQETQYF
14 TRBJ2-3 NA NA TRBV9 TGTGCCAGCAGCGTAGGCCCTTACTTGGATACGCAGTATTTT CASSVGPYLDTQYF
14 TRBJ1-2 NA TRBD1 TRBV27 TGTGCCAGCAGTACGGGACAGTTCCCCTATGGCTACACCTTC CASSTGQFPYGYTF
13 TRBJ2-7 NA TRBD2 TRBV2 TGTGCCAGTAAGACGGGGGGGACCTACGAGCAGTACTTC CASKTGGTYEQYF
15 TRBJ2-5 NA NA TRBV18 TGTGCCAGCTCACCGAATTTGGACAGAATAGAGACCCAGTACTTC CASSPNLDRIETQYF
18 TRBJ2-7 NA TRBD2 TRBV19 TGTGCCAGTAGCCCTCGCCTACAGACTAGCGGAAATTTCTACGAGCAGTACTTC CASSPRLQTSGNFYEQYF
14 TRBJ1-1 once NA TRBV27 TGTGCCAGCAGTTCCCAGGGCGGTGGCACTGAAGCTTTCTTT CASSSQGGGTEAFF
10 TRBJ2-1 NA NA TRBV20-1 TGCAGTGCTGGACGGTTAGCACAGTTCTTC CSAGRLAQFF
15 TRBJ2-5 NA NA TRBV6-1 TGTGCCAGCAGTCTTATCAGGGGTCCCAAAGAGACCCAGTACTTC CASSLIRGPKETQYF
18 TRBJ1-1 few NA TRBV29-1 TGCAGCGTTGAACACCAGGGAATTCGGGGCGGGCTGAACACTGAAGCTTTCTTT CSVEHQGIRGGLNTEAFF
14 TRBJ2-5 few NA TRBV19 TGTGCCAGTAGTATCGGGGGATTCCAAGAGACCCAGTACTTC CASSIGGFQETQYF
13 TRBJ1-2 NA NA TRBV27 TGTGCCAGCCGACCTGTGGGGGACTATGGCTACACCTTC CASRPVGDYGYTF
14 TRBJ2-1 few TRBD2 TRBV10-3 TGTGCCATCCTAGCGGGGGGTACCTACAATGAGCAGTTCTTC CAILAGGTYNEQFF
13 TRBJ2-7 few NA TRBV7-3 TGTGCCAGCAGCCTGGACAGCTCCTACGAGCAGTACTTC CASSLDSSYEQYF
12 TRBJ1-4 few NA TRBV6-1 TGTGCCAGCACCACTCGGCCTGAAAAACTGTTTTTT CASTTRPEKLFF
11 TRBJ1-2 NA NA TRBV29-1 TGCAGCGTTGAAATACAGGGAGGCTACACCTTC CSVEIQGGYTF
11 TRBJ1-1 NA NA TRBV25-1 TGTGCCAGCACCCGACAGTCTGAAGCTTTCTTT CASTRQSEAFF
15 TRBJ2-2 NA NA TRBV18 TGTGCCAGCTCACCCGGGACGGTGAACACCGGGGAGCTGTTTTTT CASSPGTVNTGELFF
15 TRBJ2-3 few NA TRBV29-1 TGCAGCGTTGAATACGTATCGGGCGGGCGAGATACGCAGTATTTT CSVEYVSGGRDTQYF
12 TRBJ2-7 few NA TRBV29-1 TGCAGCGTTACGCAGGGAAGTGACGAGCAGTACTTC CSVTQGSDEQYF
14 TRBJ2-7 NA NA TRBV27 TGTGCCAGCAGTTTGGGCCAGGGTACCTACGAGCAGTACTTC CASSLGQGTYEQYF
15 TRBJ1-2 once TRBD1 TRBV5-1 TGCGCCAGCAGCTTACCGGGACAGGGAAACTATGGCTACACCTTC CASSLPGQGNYGYTF
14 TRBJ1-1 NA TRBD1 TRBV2 TGTGCCAGCGGAGAGGGACAGTTGAACACTGAAGCTTTCTTT CASGEGQLNTEAFF
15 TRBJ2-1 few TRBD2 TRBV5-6 TGTGCCAGCAGCTTGGTCGGTCGGGGAGGGGATGAGCAGTTCTTC CASSLVGRGGDEQFF
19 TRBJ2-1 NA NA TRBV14 TGTGCCAGCAGCCCAAAAGCAGTCGGGGGGCGCCGCTCTCTCAATGAGCAGTTCTTC CASSPKAVGGRRSLNEQFF
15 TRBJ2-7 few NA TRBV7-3 TGTGCCAGCAGCTTAGACAGTACCTCAATCTACGAGCAGTACTTC CASSLDSTSIYEQYF
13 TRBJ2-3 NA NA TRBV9 TGTGCCAGCAGCGCATCACTAGTAGATACGCAGTATTTT CASSASLVDTQYF
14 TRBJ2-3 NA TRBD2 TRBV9 TGTGCCAGCAGCGTAGGGACTAGCCGAGATACGCAGTATTTT CASSVGTSRDTQYF
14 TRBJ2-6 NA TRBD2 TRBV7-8 TGTGCCAGCAGTAGCGGGGCTGGGGCCAACGTCCTGACTTTC CASSSGAGANVLTF
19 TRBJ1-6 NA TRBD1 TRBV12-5 TGTGCTAGTGGTTGGTCCCCGGGACAGGGGGCCTCGTCCCCGCCACCCCTCCACTTT CASGWSPGQGASSPPPLHF